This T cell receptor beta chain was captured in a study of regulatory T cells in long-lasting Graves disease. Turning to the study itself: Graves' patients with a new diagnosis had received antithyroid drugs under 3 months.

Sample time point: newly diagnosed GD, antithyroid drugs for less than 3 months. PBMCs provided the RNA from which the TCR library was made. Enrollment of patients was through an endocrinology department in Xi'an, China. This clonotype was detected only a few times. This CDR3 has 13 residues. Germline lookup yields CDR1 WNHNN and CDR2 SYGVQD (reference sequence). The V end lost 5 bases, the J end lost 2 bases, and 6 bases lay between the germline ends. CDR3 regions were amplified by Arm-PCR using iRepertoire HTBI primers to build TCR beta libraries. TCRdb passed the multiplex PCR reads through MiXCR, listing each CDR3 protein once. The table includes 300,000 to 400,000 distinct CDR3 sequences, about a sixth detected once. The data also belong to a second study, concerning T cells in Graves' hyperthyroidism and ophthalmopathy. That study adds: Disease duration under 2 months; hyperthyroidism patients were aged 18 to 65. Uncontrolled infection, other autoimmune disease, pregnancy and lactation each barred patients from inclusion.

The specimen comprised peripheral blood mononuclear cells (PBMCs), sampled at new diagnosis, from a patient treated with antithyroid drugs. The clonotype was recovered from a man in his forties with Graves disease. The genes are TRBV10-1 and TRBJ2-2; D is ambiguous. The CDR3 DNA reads TGCGCCAGCAGTCGGTATAACACCGGGGAGCTGTTTTTT. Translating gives CASSRYNTGELFF.